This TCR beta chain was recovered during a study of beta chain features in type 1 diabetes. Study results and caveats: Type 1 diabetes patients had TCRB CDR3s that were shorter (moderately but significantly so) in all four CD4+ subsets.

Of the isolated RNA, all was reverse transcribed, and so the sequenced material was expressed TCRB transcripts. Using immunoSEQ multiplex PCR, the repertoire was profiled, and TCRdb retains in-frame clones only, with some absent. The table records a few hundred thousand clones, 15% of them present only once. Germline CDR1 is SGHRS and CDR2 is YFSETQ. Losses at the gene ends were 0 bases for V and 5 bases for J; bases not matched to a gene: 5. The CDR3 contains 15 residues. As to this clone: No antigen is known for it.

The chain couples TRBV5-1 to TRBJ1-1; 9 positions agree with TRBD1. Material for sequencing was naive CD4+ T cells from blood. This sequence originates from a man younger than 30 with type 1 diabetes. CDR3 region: CASSLGGQGRTEAFF. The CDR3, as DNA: TGCGCCAGCAGCTTGGGGGGACAGGGTCGTACTGAAGCTTTCTTT.